This T cell receptor beta chain was identified during a study of CD8 T cells in Susac syndrome. Random hexamers served to reverse transcribe about 0.45 to 1 ug RNA. Amplification of TCR beta CDR3 across 54 Vbeta and 13 Jbeta was performed with immunoSEQ multiplex PCR. TCRdb independently ran MiXCR on the immunoSEQ multiplex PCR reads; one entry per CDR3 protein. This sample has approximately 190,000 distinct CDR3 sequences, with approximately 94% found just once. The germline V gene has CDR1 SQVTM and CDR2 ANQGSEA. V was clipped by 6 bases and J by 0 bases, with 14 bases between them. The CDR3 has 14 residues.

The specimen was CD4+ T cells from PBMCs. The genes are TRBV29-1 and TRBJ1-1; unclear D gene. The clonotype was recovered from a human donor in good health. CDR3: CSVVGIQLNTEAFF. The DNA for the CDR3 is TGCAGCGTCGTAGGAATACAGTTGAACACTGAAGCTTTCTTT. Complete variable domain (other parts from reference TRBV29-1 and TRBJ1-1): SAVISQKPSRDICQRGTSLTIQCQVDSQVTMMFWYRQQPGQSLTLIATANQGSEATYESGFVIDKFPISRPNLTFSTLTVSNMSPEDSSIYLCSVVGIQLNTEAFFGQGTRLTVV.